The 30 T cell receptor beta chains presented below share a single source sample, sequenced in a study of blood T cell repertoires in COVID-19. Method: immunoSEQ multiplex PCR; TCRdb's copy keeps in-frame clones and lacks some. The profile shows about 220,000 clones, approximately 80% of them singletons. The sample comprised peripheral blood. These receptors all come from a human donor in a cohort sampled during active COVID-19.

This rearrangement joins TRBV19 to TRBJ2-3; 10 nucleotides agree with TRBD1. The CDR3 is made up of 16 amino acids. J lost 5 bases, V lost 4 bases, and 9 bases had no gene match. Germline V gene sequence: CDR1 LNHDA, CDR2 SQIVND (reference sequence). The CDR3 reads CASSRADRGQGDTQYF. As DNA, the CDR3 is TGTGCCAGTAGTAGGGCTGACAGGGGGCAGGGAGATACGCAGTATTTT.

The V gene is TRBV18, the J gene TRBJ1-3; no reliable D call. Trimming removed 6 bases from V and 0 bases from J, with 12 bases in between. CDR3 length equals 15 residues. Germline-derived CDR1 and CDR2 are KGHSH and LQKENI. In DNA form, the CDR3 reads TGTGCCAGCTCGCCGACGGGGTACTCTGGAAACACCATATATTTT. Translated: CASSPTGYSGNTIYF. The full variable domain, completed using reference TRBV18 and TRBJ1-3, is NAGVMQNPRHLVRRRGQEARLRCSPMKGHSHVYWYRQLPEEGLKFMVYLQKENIIDESGMPKERFSAEFPKEGPSILRIQQVVRGDSAAYFCASSPTGYSGNTIYFGEGSWLTVV.

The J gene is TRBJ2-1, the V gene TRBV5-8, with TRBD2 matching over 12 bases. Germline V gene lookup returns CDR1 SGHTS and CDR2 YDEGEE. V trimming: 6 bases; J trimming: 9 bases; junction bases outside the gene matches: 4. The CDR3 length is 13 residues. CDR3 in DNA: TGTGCCAGCAACCTAGCGGGAGGGAGTGAGCAGTTCTTC. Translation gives CASNLAGGSEQFF.

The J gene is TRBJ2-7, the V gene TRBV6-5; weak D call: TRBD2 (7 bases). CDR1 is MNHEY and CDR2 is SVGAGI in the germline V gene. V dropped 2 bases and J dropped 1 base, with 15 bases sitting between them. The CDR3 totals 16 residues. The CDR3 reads CASSYGGAQDSYEQYF. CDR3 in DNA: TGTGCCAGCAGTTACGGGGGGGCACAGGATTCCTACGAGCAGTACTTC.

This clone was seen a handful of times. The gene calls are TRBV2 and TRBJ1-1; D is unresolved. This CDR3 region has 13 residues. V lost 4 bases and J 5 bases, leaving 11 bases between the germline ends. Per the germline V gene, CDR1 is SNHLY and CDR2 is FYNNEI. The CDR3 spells CASSAGEGTEAFF. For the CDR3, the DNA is TGTGCCAGCAGTGCGGGTGAGGGTACTGAAGCTTTCTTT.

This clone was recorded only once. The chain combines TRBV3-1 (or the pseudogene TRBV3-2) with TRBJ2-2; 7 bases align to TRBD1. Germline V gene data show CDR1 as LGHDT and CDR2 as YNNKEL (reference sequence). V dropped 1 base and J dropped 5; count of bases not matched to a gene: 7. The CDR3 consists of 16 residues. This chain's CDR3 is CASSQGGDRGTGELFF. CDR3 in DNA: TGTGCCAGCAGCCAAGGAGGGGACAGAGGAACCGGGGAGCTGTTTTTT.

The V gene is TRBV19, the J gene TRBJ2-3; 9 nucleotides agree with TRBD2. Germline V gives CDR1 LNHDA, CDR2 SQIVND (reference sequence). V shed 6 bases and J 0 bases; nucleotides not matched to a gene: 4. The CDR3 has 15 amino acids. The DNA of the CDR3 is TGTGCCAGTAGGCCACTAGCGGGTAGCACAGATACGCAGTATTTT. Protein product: CASRPLAGSTDTQYF.

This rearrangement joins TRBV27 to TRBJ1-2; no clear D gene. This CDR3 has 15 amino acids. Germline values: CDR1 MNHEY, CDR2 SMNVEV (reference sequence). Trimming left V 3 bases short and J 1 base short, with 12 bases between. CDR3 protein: CASSLRQDLNYGYTF. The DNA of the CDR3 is TGTGCCAGCAGTTTGAGGCAAGACCTTAACTATGGCTACACCTTC.

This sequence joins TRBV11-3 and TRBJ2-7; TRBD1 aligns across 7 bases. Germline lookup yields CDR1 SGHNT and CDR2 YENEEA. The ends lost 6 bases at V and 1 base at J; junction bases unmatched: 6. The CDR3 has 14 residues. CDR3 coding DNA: TGTGCCAGCAGTCGAGGGGGCAGTTCCTACGAGCAGTACTTC. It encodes CASSRGGSSYEQYF.

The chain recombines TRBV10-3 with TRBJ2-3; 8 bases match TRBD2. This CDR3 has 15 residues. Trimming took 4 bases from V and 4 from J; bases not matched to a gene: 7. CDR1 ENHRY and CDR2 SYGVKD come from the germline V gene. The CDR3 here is CAISASGSPADTQYF. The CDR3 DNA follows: TGTGCCATCAGTGCCAGCGGGAGTCCCGCAGATACGCAGTATTTT.

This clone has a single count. The DNA of the CDR3 is TGTGCCGCCCGACAGGCCACGGGAACTGAAGCTTTCTTT. Translation: CAARQATGTEAFF. The J gene is TRBJ1-1, the V gene TRBV10-3; perhaps TRBD1 as D (6 bases). From germline, CDR1 is ENHRY and CDR2 SYGVKD. The V and J ends lost 11 bases and 5 bases respectively, with 18 bases between them. The CDR3 sequence is 13 residues long.

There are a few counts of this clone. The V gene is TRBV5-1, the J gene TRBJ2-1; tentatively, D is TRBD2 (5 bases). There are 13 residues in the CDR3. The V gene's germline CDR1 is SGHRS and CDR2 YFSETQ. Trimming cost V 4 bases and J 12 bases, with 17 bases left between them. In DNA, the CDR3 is TGCGCCAGCAGCCAGCCAAGCGAGAGGGTGCAGTTCTTC. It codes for CASSQPSERVQFF.

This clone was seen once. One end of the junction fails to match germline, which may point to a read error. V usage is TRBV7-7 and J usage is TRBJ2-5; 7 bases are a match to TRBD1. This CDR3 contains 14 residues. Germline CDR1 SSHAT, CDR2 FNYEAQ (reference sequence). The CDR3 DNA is TGTGCTAGCAGCTTGACAGGGTTGGCAGAGACCCAGTACTTC. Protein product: CASSLTGLAETQYF.

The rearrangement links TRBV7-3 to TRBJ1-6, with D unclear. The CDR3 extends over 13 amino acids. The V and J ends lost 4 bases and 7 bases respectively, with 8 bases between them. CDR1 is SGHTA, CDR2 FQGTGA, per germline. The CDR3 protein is CASSSGLNSPLHF. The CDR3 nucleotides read TGTGCCAGCAGCTCTGGGCTAAATTCACCCCTCCACTTT.

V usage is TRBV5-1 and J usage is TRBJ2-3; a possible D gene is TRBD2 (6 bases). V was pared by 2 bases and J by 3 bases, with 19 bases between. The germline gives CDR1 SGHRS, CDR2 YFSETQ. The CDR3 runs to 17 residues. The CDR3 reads CASSFFTSQRGTDTQYF. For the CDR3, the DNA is TGCGCCAGCAGCTTCTTTACTAGCCAAAGGGGTACAGATACGCAGTATTTT.

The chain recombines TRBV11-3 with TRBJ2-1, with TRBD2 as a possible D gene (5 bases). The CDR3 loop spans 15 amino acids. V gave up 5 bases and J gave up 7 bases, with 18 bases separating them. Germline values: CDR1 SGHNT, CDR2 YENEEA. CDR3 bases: TGTGCCAGCAGCCCGGACCTTACTTCGGGGAATGAGCAGTTCTTC. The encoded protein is CASSPDLTSGNEQFF.

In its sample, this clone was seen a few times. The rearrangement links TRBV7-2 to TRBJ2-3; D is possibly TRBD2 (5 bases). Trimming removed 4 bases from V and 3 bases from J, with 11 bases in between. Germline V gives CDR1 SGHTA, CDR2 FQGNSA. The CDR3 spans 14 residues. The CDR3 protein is CASSSFWTTDTQYF. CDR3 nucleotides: TGTGCCAGCAGCTCCTTCTGGACTACAGATACGCAGTATTTT.

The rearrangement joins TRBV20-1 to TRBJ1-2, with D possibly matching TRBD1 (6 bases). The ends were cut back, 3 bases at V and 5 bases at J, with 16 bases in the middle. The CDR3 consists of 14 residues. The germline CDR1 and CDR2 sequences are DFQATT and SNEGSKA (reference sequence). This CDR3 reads CSASLGGAGYGYTF. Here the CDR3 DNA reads TGCAGTGCTAGTCTAGGGGGGGCTGGGTATGGCTACACCTTC.

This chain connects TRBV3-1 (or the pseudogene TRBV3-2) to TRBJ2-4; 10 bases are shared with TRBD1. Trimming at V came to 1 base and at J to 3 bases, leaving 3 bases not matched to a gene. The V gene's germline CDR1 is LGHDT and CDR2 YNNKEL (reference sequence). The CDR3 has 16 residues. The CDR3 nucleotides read TGTGCCAGCAGCCAAGGAGGGACAGGGGTCAAAAACATTCAGTACTTC. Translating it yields CASSQGGTGVKNIQYF.

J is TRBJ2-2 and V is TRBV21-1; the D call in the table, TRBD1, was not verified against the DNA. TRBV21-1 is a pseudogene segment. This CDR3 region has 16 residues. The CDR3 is CASSKAYRGGTGELFF. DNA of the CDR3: TGTGCCAGCAGCAAAGCGTACAGGGGCGGCACCGGGGAGCTGTTTTTT.

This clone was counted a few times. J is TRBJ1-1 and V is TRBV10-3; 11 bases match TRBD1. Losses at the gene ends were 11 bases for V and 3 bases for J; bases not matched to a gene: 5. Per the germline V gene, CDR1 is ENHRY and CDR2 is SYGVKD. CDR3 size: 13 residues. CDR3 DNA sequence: TGTGCCGTCCTGGGACAGGGGGACACTGAAGCTTTCTTT. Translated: CAVLGQGDTEAFF.

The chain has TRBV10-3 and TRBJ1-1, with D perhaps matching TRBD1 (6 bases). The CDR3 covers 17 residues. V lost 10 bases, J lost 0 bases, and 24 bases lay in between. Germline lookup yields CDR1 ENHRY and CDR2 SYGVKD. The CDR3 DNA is TGTGCCACCCTCCGTGGACAGCCCCGGGCGATGAACACTGAAGCTTTCTTT. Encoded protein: CATLRGQPRAMNTEAFF.

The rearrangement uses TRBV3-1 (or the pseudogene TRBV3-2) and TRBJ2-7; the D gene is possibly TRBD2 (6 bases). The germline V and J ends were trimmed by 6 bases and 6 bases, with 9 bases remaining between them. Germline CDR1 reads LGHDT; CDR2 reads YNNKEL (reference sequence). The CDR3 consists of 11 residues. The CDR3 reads CASRGTLEQYF. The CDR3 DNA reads TGTGCCAGCAGGGGGACTCTCGAGCAGTACTTC.

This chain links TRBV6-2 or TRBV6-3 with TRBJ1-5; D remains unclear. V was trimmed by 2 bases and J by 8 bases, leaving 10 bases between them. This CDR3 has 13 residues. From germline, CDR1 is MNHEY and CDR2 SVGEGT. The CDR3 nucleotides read TGTGCCAGCAGTTACCCCAGTTCGAAGCCCCAGCATTTT. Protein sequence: CASSYPSSKPQHF.

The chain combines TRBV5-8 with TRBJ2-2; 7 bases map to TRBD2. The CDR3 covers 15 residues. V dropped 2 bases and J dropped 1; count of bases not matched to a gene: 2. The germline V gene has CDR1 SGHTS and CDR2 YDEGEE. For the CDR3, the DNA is TGTGCCAGCAGCTTTGGGGGGGAGAACACCGGGGAGCTGTTTTTT. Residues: CASSFGGENTGELFF.

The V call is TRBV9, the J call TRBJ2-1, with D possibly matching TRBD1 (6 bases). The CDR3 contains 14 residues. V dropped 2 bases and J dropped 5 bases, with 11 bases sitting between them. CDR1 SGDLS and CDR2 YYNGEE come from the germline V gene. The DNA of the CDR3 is TGTGCCAGCAGCGTCCCCTCAGGGGACAATGAGCAGTTCTTC. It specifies CASSVPSGDNEQFF.

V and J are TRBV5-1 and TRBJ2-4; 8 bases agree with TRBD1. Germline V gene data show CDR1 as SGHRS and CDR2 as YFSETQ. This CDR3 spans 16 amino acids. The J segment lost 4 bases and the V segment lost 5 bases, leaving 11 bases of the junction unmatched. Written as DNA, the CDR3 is TGCGCCAGCAGGAAATATCTGGACAGGGCTAAAAACATTCAGTACTTC. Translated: CASRKYLDRAKNIQYF.

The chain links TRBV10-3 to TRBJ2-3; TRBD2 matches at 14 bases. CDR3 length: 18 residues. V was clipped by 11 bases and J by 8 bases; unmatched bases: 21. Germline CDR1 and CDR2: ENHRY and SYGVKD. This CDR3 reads CASTEGTSGGPPVGTQYF. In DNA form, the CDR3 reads TGTGCCTCAACGGAGGGGACTAGCGGGGGCCCGCCAGTTGGTACGCAGTATTTT.

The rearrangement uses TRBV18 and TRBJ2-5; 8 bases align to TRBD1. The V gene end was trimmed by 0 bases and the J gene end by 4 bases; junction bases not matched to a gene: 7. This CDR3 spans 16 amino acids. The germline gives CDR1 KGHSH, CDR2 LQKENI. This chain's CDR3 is CASSPPSSGGRETQYF. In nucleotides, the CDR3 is TGTGCCAGCTCACCACCCAGTTCAGGGGGCCGAGAGACCCAGTACTTC.

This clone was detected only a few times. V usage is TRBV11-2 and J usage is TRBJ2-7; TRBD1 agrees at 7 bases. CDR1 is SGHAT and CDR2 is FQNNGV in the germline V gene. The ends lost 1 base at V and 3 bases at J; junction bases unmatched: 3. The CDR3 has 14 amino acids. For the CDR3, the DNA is TGTGCCAGCAGCTTAGGACAGGGATTCTACGAGCAGTACTTC. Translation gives CASSLGQGFYEQYF.